This T cell receptor beta chain was sequenced during a study of T cell changes during pregnancy in multiple sclerosis. Using immunoSEQ multiplex PCR, the repertoire was profiled, and TCRdb retains in-frame clones only, with some absent. Counted here are approximately 74,000 clones, 85% to 95% occurring once; the ten biggest clones make up about 2.5%. V dropped 3 bases and J dropped 9; count of bases not matched to a gene: 17. The CDR3 runs to 17 residues. Germline-derived CDR1 and CDR2 are SGHNT and YYREEE (reference sequence). The TCR comes from a female donor with multiple sclerosis, enrolled in a pregnancy study. The sequenced sample was peripheral blood, obtained before pregnancy. The V and J genes are TRBV5-4 and TRBJ1-2; TRBD1 matches at 10 bases. The CDR3 nucleotides are TGTGCCAGCAGCTCGAAGCCACTCGGGACAGGGGCCCAACGCTACACCTTC. Translating it yields CASSSKPLGTGAQRYTF.